The source of this T cell receptor beta chain is a study of technical replicates of blood from several donors. Clones were read by immunoSEQ multiplex PCR, and TCRdb kept only the in-frame ones, dropping some. The repertoire holds around 13,000 clones, with more than 85% as singletons. This CDR3 spans 15 amino acids. V lost 0 bases and J lost 2; bases outside the gene matches: 0. Germline V lookup: CDR1 MRHNA, CDR2 SNTAGT. The V call is TRBV6-4, the J call TRBJ2-1; 8 bases are shared with TRBD2. This receptor was taken from a human donor in good health. Sequencing was carried out using PBMCs. In DNA form, the CDR3 reads TGTGCCAGCAGTGACTCTAGCGGGACCTACAATGAGCAGTTCTTC. This encodes CASSDSSGTYNEQFF.